The T cell receptor beta chain described here comes from a study of cytomegalovirus exposure and HLA in healthy donors. Overall study context: In a previous analysis, 117 million unique TCR beta sequences were found from about 190 million T cells. Drawn from HLA-typed donors, around 85 million unique TCRs were held in an early data release.

Amplification used 60 Vbeta primers and 13 Jbeta primers. Generated by immunoSEQ multiplex PCR, the TCRdb table keeps only in-frame clones and is missing some. This table holds over 80,000 clones, over 75% found once. V was cut by 4 bases and J by 1 base, with 7 bases left in between. The CDR3 totals 14 residues. Germline CDR1 and CDR2: MGHRA and YSYEKL. Material for sequencing was PBMCs. The source is a man in his forties or fifties in good health and CMV-seropositive. The genes are TRBV4-1 and TRBJ2-2, with D possibly matching TRBD1 (6 bases). The CDR3 nucleotides are TGCGCCAGCAGCCCACAGGGGAACACCGGGGAGCTGTTTTTT. This sequence encodes CASSPQGNTGELFF.